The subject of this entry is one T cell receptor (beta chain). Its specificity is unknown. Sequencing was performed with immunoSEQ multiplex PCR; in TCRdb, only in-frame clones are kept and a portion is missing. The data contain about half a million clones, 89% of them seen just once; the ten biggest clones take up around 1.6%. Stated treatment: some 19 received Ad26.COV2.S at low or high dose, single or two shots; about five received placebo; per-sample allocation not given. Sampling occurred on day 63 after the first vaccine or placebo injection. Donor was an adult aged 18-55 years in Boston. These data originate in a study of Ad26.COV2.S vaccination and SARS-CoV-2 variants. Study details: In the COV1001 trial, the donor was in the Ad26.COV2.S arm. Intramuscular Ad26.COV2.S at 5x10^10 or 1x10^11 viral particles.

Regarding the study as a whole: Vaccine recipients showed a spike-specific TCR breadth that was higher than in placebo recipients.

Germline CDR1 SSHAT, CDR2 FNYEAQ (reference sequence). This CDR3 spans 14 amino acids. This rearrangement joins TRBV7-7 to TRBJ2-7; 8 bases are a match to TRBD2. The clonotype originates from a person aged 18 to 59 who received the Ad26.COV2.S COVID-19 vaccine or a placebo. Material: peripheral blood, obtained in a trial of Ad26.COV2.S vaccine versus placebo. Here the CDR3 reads CASAGRAPTYEQYF. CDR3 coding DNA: TGTGCTAGCGCCGGGAGGGCGCCGACCTACGAGCAGTACTTC.